The T cell receptor beta chain described here comes from a study of CD8+CD57+ T cells in acquired aplastic anemia. Overall study context: An average of 3.2 ug of DNA was obtained from sorted CD4+ and CD8+ cells. Study results and caveats: Overlapping CD8+ CDR3 repertoires of patients and controls contained approximately 28 shared sequences.

CDR3 and TCR beta VDJ profiling relied on genomic DNA as the template. TCRdb independently ran MiXCR on the reads; one entry per CDR3 protein. Of just over 450,000 distinct CDR3 sequences listed, over 25% are singletons. Germline assignment: CDR1 SGHVS and CDR2 FNYEAQ. This CDR3 contains 15 residues. In the case of this clonotype: Its antigen is undetermined. At one boundary the junction diverges from the germline segment, which might be a read error.

An expansion of CD8+CD57+ cells by flow cytometry had been shown in patients chosen for sequencing. The patients all had a severe acquired aplastic anemia diagnosis. Blood sampling was performed on the patients, and none of them had received therapy by then. V gene TRBV7-6 combines with J gene TRBJ2-3; 13 bases match TRBD2. Material for sequencing was sorted CD4+, CD8+, or CD8+CD57+ T cells (not recorded which) from PBMCs. The sequence came from a human donor with aplastic anemia. The DNA of the CDR3 is TGTGCCAGCAGCCTCGGGACTAGCGGGACAGATACGCGGTATTTT. Translating it yields CASSLGTSGTDTRYF.